This TCR beta chain was captured in a study of T cells in Graves' hyperthyroidism and ophthalmopathy. Overall study results and limits: Researchers report that a 13 V-J model separated ophthalmopathy from stable hyperthyroidism.

Researchers took RNA transcripts and amplified the TCR beta CDR3 regions from them. TCR CDR3 underwent first-round RT-PCR with the HTBI primer set. TCRdb reprocessed the multiplex PCR reads with MiXCR, giving one entry per CDR3 protein. In the table there are roughly 650,000 distinct CDR3 sequences, approximately 16% of which are singletons. Germline V gives CDR1 DFQATT, CDR2 SNEGSKA (reference sequence). The CDR3 loop spans 19 amino acids. As to this clonotype: The antigen is unknown.

Under 3 months was the duration of disease in ophthalmopathy patients, who also had a Clinical Activity Score of at least 3 and a NOSPECS grade of at least 4. Exclusions: uncontrolled infection, other autoimmune disease, pregnancy, lactation. The chain has TRBV20-1 and TRBJ2-1; 7 nucleotides line up with TRBD2. The better agreement between TRBJ2-7 and the DNA end casts doubt on the J call. This receptor was identified in a woman aged 35 to 49 with Graves' ophthalmopathy. Sequenced sample: blood. The CDR3 sequence is CSARDLASVTAGDYNEQYF. In DNA, the CDR3 is TGCAGTGCTAGAGATCTAGCGTCGGTAACGGCGGGGGACTACAATGAGCAGTACTTC.